Sequencing of this T cell receptor beta chain was carried out in a study of cytomegalovirus exposure and HLA in healthy donors. General study findings and limits: As confirmed in vitro, a few CMV-associated chains were specific for CMV antigens.

Some clones are missing from TCRdb's copy, which holds only in-frame ones; the method was immunoSEQ multiplex PCR. The sample includes roughly 130,000 clones, approximately 90% of them seen just once. Germline CDR1 SGHKS, CDR2 YYEKEE (reference sequence). The CDR3 consists of 14 residues. The V gene lost 2 bases and the J gene lost 1 base, with 7 bases spanning the gap. This clone was observed a single time. Its antigen remains unknown. V is TRBV5-5 and J is TRBJ2-1, with D uncertain. Sequencing input: PBMCs. The TCR comes from a woman aged 30 to 39 in good health and CMV-seropositive. The CDR3 reads CASSFVSSYNEQFF. In DNA, the CDR3 is TGTGCCAGCAGCTTCGTCTCTTCCTACAATGAGCAGTTCTTC. The variable domain in full, with the rest retrieved from reference TRBV5-5 and TRBJ2-1, is DAGVTQSPTHLIKTRGQQVTLRCSPISGHKSVSWYQQVLGQGPQFIFQYYEKEERGRGNFPDRFSARQFPNYSSELNVNALLLGDSALYLCASSFVSSYNEQFFGPGTRLTVL.